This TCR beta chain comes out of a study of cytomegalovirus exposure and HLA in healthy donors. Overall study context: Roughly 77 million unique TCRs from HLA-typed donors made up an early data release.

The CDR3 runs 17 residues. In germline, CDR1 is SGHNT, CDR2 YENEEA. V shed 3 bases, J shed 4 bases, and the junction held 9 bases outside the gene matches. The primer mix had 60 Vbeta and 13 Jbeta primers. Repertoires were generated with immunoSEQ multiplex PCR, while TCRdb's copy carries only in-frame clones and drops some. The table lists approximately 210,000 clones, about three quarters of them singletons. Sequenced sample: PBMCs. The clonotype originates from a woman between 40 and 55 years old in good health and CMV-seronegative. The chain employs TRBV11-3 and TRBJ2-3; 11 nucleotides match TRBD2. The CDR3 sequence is CASSFSLTSGAPDTQYF. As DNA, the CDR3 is TGTGCCAGCAGCTTCTCTCTGACTAGCGGGGCCCCAGATACGCAGTATTTT.